This T cell receptor beta chain was recovered during a study of T-cell memory formation after mild COVID-19. TCRdb fed the 5' RACE reads into MiXCR, producing one record per CDR3 protein. The sample has over 60,000 distinct CDR3 sequences, about a sixth seen once. Regarding this clonotype: No antigen is known for it.

The study's findings and limits: Contracting CD4+ clones sat mainly in CM and EM; CD8+ in EMRA. Certain responding clones were present in pre-infection memory, suggesting participation of cross-reactive memory.

Germline CDR1 SGHVS, CDR2 FNYEAQ. Germline trimming cut 5 bases from V and 0 bases from J; bases unmatched to any gene: 5. The CDR3 loop spans 15 amino acids. The origin of this receptor is an adult woman who had mild COVID-19 (a few samples of this study predate the infection). Cell type and time point are not known. Sequencing used PBMCs or a T cell subset sorted from them (not recorded which). V is TRBV7-6 and J is TRBJ2-7, with 9 positions matching TRBD1. This CDR3 reads CASSSTGQGSYEQYF. DNA of the CDR3: TGTGCCAGCAGCAGCACGGGACAGGGCTCCTACGAGCAGTACTTC.